A selection of T cell receptor beta chains follows, all from one sample in a study of OX40 agonist ivuxolimab in advanced cancers. Repertoires were generated with immunoSEQ multiplex PCR, while TCRdb's copy carries only in-frame clones and drops some. The sample carries roughly 20,000 clones, around 74% recorded once. The sequencing here drew on CD4+ or CD8+ T cells sorted from blood, taken in a trial of the OX40 agonist ivuxolimab. Source of these receptors: an adult with an advanced solid tumor such as melanoma, head and neck, liver or kidney cancer. Each CDR3 is given with its conserved first and last residue. D genes are given only for firm matches. Clone size appears in some rows only: once, few, many, or a class for an expanded clone.

clone_size: few; j_call: TRBJ2-5; v_call: TRBV10-3; d_call: TRBD2; cdr3_aa: CAISEDSGLAVQETQYF; cdr3_nt: TGTGCCATATCAGAAGATTCGGGACTAGCGGTACAAGAGACCCAGTACTTC
clone_size: NA; j_call: TRBJ2-7; v_call: TRBV21-1; d_call: NA; cdr3_aa: CASSLSGVEQYF; cdr3_nt: TGTGCCAGCAGCCTTAGCGGGGTCGAGCAGTACTTC
clone_size: NA; j_call: TRBJ2-2; v_call: TRBV12-5; d_call: NA; cdr3_aa: CASGPGSYPYTGELFF; cdr3_nt: TGTGCTAGTGGTCCTGGGAGCTACCCTTACACCGGGGAGCTGTTTTTT
clone_size: medium-sized; j_call: TRBJ2-1; v_call: TRBV5-4; d_call: NA; cdr3_aa: CASSLSGRDEQFF; cdr3_nt: TGTGCCAGCAGCTTGTCGGGGCGGGATGAGCAGTTCTTC
clone_size: NA; j_call: TRBJ2-3; v_call: TRBV27; d_call: NA; cdr3_aa: CASLSTDTQYF; cdr3_nt: TGTGCCAGTCTTAGCACAGATACGCAGTATTTT
clone_size: NA; j_call: TRBJ1-2; v_call: TRBV7-9; d_call: NA; cdr3_aa: CASSSTGLAGYTF; cdr3_nt: TGTGCCAGCAGCTCTACAGGGTTGGCTGGCTACACCTTC
clone_size: NA; j_call: TRBJ1-6; v_call: TRBV5-5; d_call: NA; cdr3_aa: CASLGTGPSPLHF; cdr3_nt: TGTGCCAGCCTCGGGACGGGTCCTTCACCCCTCCACTTT
clone_size: NA; j_call: TRBJ1-1; v_call: TRBV19; d_call: TRBD1; cdr3_aa: CASSVFTGGNTEAFF; cdr3_nt: TGTGCCAGTAGTGTGTTTACAGGGGGCAACACTGAAGCTTTCTTT
clone_size: NA; j_call: TRBJ1-2; v_call: TRBV9; d_call: NA; cdr3_aa: CASSRNPIPAGESGYTF; cdr3_nt: TGTGCCAGCAGTAGAAACCCGATCCCTGCAGGAGAGAGTGGCTACACCTTC
clone_size: NA; j_call: TRBJ1-1; v_call: TRBV6-6; d_call: NA; cdr3_aa: CASSPGTKEAFF; cdr3_nt: TGTGCCAGCAGTCCCGGGACAAAGGAAGCTTTCTTT
clone_size: NA; j_call: TRBJ2-5; v_call: TRBV7-6; d_call: NA; cdr3_aa: CASSPNIPSQETQYF; cdr3_nt: TGTGCCAGCAGCCCCAATATTCCCAGTCAAGAGACCCAGTACTTC
clone_size: NA; j_call: TRBJ1-1; v_call: TRBV5-4; d_call: NA; cdr3_aa: CASSRDGNTEAFF; cdr3_nt: TGTGCCAGCAGCCGGGACGGTAACACTGAAGCTTTCTTT
clone_size: NA; j_call: TRBJ1-6; v_call: TRBV4-1; d_call: TRBD1; cdr3_aa: CASSQEDPGGWMVSPLHF; cdr3_nt: TGCGCCAGCAGCCAAGAGGATCCAGGGGGCTGGATGGTTTCACCCCTCCACTTT
clone_size: NA; j_call: TRBJ2-7; v_call: TRBV19; d_call: NA; cdr3_aa: CASSIDGTTYEQYF; cdr3_nt: TGTGCCAGTAGTATAGATGGGACCACCTACGAGCAGTACTTC
clone_size: NA; j_call: TRBJ1-1; v_call: TRBV13; d_call: NA; cdr3_aa: CASTFRDTYEAFF; cdr3_nt: TGTGCCAGCACCTTTAGGGACACCTATGAAGCTTTCTTT
clone_size: NA; j_call: TRBJ2-7; v_call: TRBV7-2; d_call: TRBD2; cdr3_aa: CASSLGQTGGEQYF; cdr3_nt: TGTGCCAGCAGCTTGGGCCAAACGGGGGGCGAGCAGTACTTC
clone_size: NA; j_call: TRBJ1-2; v_call: TRBV27; d_call: NA; cdr3_aa: CASSEGGPYGYTF; cdr3_nt: TGTGCCAGCAGTGAGGGAGGGCCCTATGGCTACACCTTC
clone_size: NA; j_call: TRBJ2-7; v_call: TRBV11-2; d_call: NA; cdr3_aa: CASSLEVSDEQYF; cdr3_nt: TGTGCCAGCAGCTTAGAGGTATCGGACGAGCAGTACTTC
clone_size: NA; j_call: TRBJ1-3; v_call: TRBV25-1; d_call: TRBD1; cdr3_aa: CASSGTGGDTIYF; cdr3_nt: TGTGCCAGCAGTGGGACAGGGGGCGACACCATATATTTT
clone_size: NA; j_call: TRBJ2-6; v_call: TRBV6-5; d_call: TRBD2; cdr3_aa: CASSTGGTGANVLTF; cdr3_nt: TGTGCCAGCAGTACGGGGGGGACCGGGGCCAACGTCCTGACTTTC
clone_size: many; j_call: TRBJ2-4; v_call: TRBV7-9; d_call: NA; cdr3_aa: CASSLVLGLNIQYF; cdr3_nt: TGTGCCAGCAGCTTAGTGCTGGGATTAAACATTCAGTACTTC
clone_size: NA; j_call: TRBJ2-7; v_call: TRBV7-2; d_call: TRBD1; cdr3_aa: CASSLHRGTYEQYF; cdr3_nt: TGTGCCAGCAGCTTGCACAGGGGCACCTACGAGCAGTACTTC
clone_size: NA; j_call: TRBJ2-1; v_call: TRBV9; d_call: NA; cdr3_aa: CASSVEGGRYNEQFF; cdr3_nt: TGTGCCAGCAGCGTAGAGGGGGGCAGATACAATGAGCAGTTCTTC
clone_size: NA; j_call: TRBJ2-5; v_call: TRBV18; d_call: TRBD1; cdr3_aa: CASSPRDRVGETQYF; cdr3_nt: TGTGCCAGCTCACCAAGGGACAGGGTAGGGGAGACCCAGTACTTC
clone_size: NA; j_call: TRBJ1-1; v_call: TRBV11-2; d_call: NA; cdr3_aa: CASSLVRAGGNTEAFF; cdr3_nt: TGTGCCAGCAGCTTAGTCCGGGCCGGGGGCAACACTGAAGCTTTCTTT